This T cell receptor (beta chain) was captured by sequencing in a study of shared clonotypes between healthy human individuals. In the study overall: Each donor contributed plates that comprised three CD4 naive, three CD4 memory, two CD8 naive and one CD8 memory.

The method was immunoSEQ multiplex PCR; TCRdb's version includes in-frame clones alone and lacks a portion of them. The sample consists of around 2.3 million clones, under 97% of them appearing once. The source of this sequence is a young man in good health. The sequenced sample was naive CD4+ T cells sorted from blood. Noted subset: CD45RA+ positively selected.

CDR3 residues: CASSLKRNTEAFF. The CDR3 bases are TGTGCCAGCAGCTTAAAAAGGAACACTGAAGCTTTCTTT. The genes are TRBV7-3 and TRBJ1-1; D unclear. Looked up from germline, CDR1 is SGHTA and CDR2 is FQGTGA. The CDR3 extends over 13 amino acids. Trimming took 1 base from V and 1 from J, leaving 4 bases between them.